A single sample is the source of the 31 T cell receptor beta chains below, sequenced in a study of monozygotic twins with inflammatory bowel disease. Using the 5' RACE reads, TCRdb records one entry per CDR3 protein without DNA. Recorded for this sample: roughly 330,000 distinct CDR3 sequences. The source material was blood. All receptors derive from a human donor with ulcerative colitis or Crohn's disease, or a healthy co-twin of an affected twin (not recorded which).

The chain recombines TRBV5-1 with TRBJ2-3. Germline assignment: CDR1 SGHRS and CDR2 YFSETQ. The CDR3 extends over 14 amino acids. The chain's CDR3 is CASSSAMSTDTQYF.

The chain joins TRBV20-1 to TRBJ2-7; TCRdb indicates TRBD2, and absent DNA this call remains unverified. Germline V lookup: CDR1 DFQATT, CDR2 SNEGSKA (reference sequence). The CDR3 covers 16 residues. The CDR3 spells CSARFLISGALYEQYF.

The chain recombines TRBV19 with TRBJ2-7; TCRdb selects TRBD2, and the lack of DNA leaves this call unchecked. This CDR3 contains 14 residues. Germline assignment: CDR1 LNHDA and CDR2 SQIVND (reference sequence). CDR3 loop: CASKGPSGSYEQYF.

The chain combines TRBV7-6 with TRBJ2-7; checking the TCRdb D call of TRBD2 is not possible without DNA. CDR3 length: 18 amino acids. CDR1 is SGHVS, CDR2 FNYEAQ, per germline. The CDR3 protein is CASSYRSGAASGRNEQYF.

The chain uses TRBV3-1 and TRBJ2-7; absent DNA, TCRdb's TRBD2 call cannot be checked. The CDR3 is 14 residues long. CDR1 is LGHDT, CDR2 YNNKEL, per germline (reference sequence). CDR3 amino acids: CASSQGGPIYEQYF.

The chain couples TRBV11-2 to TRBJ2-7; the TCRdb call, TRBD2, lacks DNA for checking. Germline V gives CDR1 SGHAT, CDR2 FQNNGV. The CDR3 has 18 residues. The CDR3 sequence is CASSVGTRLSLRTYEQYF.

The chain combines TRBV7-9 with TRBJ1-4; without DNA, the TCRdb call of TRBD1 cannot be checked. Germline CDR1 SEHNR, CDR2 FQNEAQ (reference sequence). The CDR3 is 14 amino acids. CDR3 region: CASSASDRELKLFF.

The V call is TRBV20-1, the J call TRBJ2-1; checking the TCRdb D call of TRBD1 is not possible without DNA. Germline values: CDR1 DFQATT, CDR2 SNEGSKA (reference sequence). This CDR3 is 15 amino acids long. The CDR3 sequence: CSARSTGGSYNEQFF.

The genes are TRBV7-9 and TRBJ2-3. CDR1 is SEHNR, CDR2 FQNEAQ, per germline (reference sequence). CDR3 size: 13 residues. The CDR3 spells CASSLVHRDTQYF.

The chain uses TRBV29-1 and TRBJ2-1; TCRdb's D call of TRBD2 is untestable without DNA. The CDR3 is 13 amino acids. The V gene's germline CDR1 is SQVTM and CDR2 ANQGSEA. The chain's CDR3 is CSAHSGNYNEQFF.

The gene calls are TRBV6-5 and TRBJ2-3. CDR3 length: 15 residues. Germline V gives CDR1 MNHEY, CDR2 SVGAGI. CDR3 loop: CASSYSSLTRDTQYF.

The V call is TRBV24-1, the J call TRBJ2-2; with no DNA, the TCRdb D assignment of TRBD1 cannot be verified. The CDR3 is made up of 15 amino acids. CDR1 KGHDR and CDR2 SFDVKD come from the germline V gene. The CDR3 loop is CATSPDGYLTGELFF.

This rearrangement joins TRBV6-2 or TRBV6-3 to TRBJ2-1; the D call from TCRdb, TRBD1, cannot be confirmed without DNA. Germline CDR1 is MNHEY and CDR2 is SVGEGT. This CDR3 comprises 16 residues. CDR3 residues: CASSYSRTGGSDEQFF.

The chain joins TRBV7-2 to TRBJ2-4; TCRdb indicates TRBD1, and absent DNA this call remains unverified. The CDR3 extends over 16 amino acids. Germline lookup yields CDR1 SGHTA and CDR2 FQGNSA. CDR3 residues: CASREPGGTAKNIQYF. Combining the CDR3 with reference TRBV7-2 and TRBJ2-4 gives the whole variable domain GAGVSQSPSNKVTEKGKDVELRCDPISGHTALYWYRQSLGQGLEFLIYFQGNSAPDKSGLPSDRFSAERTGGSVSTLTIQRTQQEDSAVYLCASREPGGTAKNIQYFGAGTRLSVL.

This chain uses TRBV24-1 with TRBJ2-1; TCRdb reports TRBD2, a call that lacks DNA to check it against. This CDR3 region has 18 residues. CDR1 is KGHDR, CDR2 SFDVKD, per germline. CDR3 in amino acids: CATSDLPRTSGGADEQFF.

CDR3 protein: CASSLAGDVETQYF. The V call is TRBV27, the J call TRBJ2-5. This CDR3 has 14 residues. CDR1 MNHEY and CDR2 SMNVEV come from the germline V gene (reference sequence).

The chain has TRBV18 and TRBJ2-1. The CDR3 totals 11 residues. Per germline, CDR1 KGHSH and CDR2 LQKENI. The CDR3 reads CASSVFEERFF.

This rearrangement joins TRBV11-2 to TRBJ2-7. The CDR3 is 13 amino acids. The germline V gene encodes CDR1 SGHAT and CDR2 FQNNGV. CDR3 loop: CASSLDPRSEQYF.

The J gene is TRBJ2-7, the V gene TRBV5-1; TCRdb reports TRBD1, a call that lacks DNA to check it against. The CDR3 extends over 17 amino acids. The germline V gene encodes CDR1 SGHRS and CDR2 YFSETQ. CDR3 residues: CASSRDAGQTLSYEQYF.

The rearrangement uses TRBV7-9 and TRBJ2-7. Germline CDR1 reads SEHNR; CDR2 reads FQNEAQ (reference sequence). The CDR3 sequence is 12 residues long. The CDR3: CASSSFSDEQYF.

This chain joins TRBV19 and TRBJ2-7. The length of the CDR3 is 16 residues. Germline lookup yields CDR1 LNHDA and CDR2 SQIVND (reference sequence). CDR3 amino acids: CASSEVAGRDPYEQYF.

V gene TRBV9 combines with J gene TRBJ2-4. Germline V gene sequence: CDR1 SGDLS, CDR2 YYNGEE. This CDR3 has 16 residues. CDR3 residues: CASSVDPGLAKNIQYF.

The chain combines TRBV6-1 with TRBJ1-5. The germline gives CDR1 MNHNS, CDR2 SASEGT. CDR3 length: 14 residues. Here the CDR3 reads CASSPGLFNQPQHF.

This chain joins TRBV29-1 and TRBJ1-1; TCRdb outputs TRBD1, but without DNA this stays unchecked. CDR3 length: 14 amino acids. The germline CDR1 and CDR2 sequences are SQVTM and ANQGSEA. Here the CDR3 reads CSGSSWAVNTEAFF.

The chain recombines TRBV11-2 with TRBJ2-3; there is no DNA to check the TCRdb D call of TRBD1. The CDR3 runs 16 residues. Germline V lookup: CDR1 SGHAT, CDR2 FQNNGV. CDR3 sequence reads: CASSLETRGGTDTQYF.

The chain couples TRBV12-3 or TRBV12-4 to TRBJ2-7; TCRdb proposes TRBD2, but this gene call is untestable without DNA. CDR3 length: 18 residues. The CDR3 reads CASSFRGRPGLAEYEQYF.

The J gene is TRBJ2-7, the V gene TRBV2; lacking DNA, the TRBD2 call made by TCRdb goes unchecked. The CDR3 is 14 residues long. CDR1 is SNHLY, CDR2 FYNNEI, per germline. CDR3 amino acids: CASSVGQGGGEQYF.

This chain connects TRBV7-2 to TRBJ2-1; the D call from TCRdb, TRBD2, cannot be confirmed without DNA. The CDR3 length is 14 residues. The germline V gene encodes CDR1 SGHTA and CDR2 FQGNSA. The CDR3 loop is CASSPSSGWNEQFF.

The genes are TRBV18 and TRBJ2-6; without DNA, the TCRdb call of TRBD1 cannot be checked. Germline-derived CDR1 and CDR2 are KGHSH and LQKENI. The CDR3 consists of 16 residues. The CDR3 sequence: CASSGIGIPGANVLTF.

The gene calls are TRBV4-1 and TRBJ1-1; TCRdb names TRBD1, which stays unverified in the absence of DNA. Germline V gene sequence: CDR1 MGHRA, CDR2 YSYEKL. The length of the CDR3 is 15 residues. The CDR3 loop is CASSSPGQGGTEAFF.

The rearrangement joins TRBV12-3 or TRBV12-4 to TRBJ2-1; there is no DNA to check the TCRdb D call of TRBD1. The CDR3 runs 15 residues. CDR3 amino acids: CASRKGDRVDNEQFF.